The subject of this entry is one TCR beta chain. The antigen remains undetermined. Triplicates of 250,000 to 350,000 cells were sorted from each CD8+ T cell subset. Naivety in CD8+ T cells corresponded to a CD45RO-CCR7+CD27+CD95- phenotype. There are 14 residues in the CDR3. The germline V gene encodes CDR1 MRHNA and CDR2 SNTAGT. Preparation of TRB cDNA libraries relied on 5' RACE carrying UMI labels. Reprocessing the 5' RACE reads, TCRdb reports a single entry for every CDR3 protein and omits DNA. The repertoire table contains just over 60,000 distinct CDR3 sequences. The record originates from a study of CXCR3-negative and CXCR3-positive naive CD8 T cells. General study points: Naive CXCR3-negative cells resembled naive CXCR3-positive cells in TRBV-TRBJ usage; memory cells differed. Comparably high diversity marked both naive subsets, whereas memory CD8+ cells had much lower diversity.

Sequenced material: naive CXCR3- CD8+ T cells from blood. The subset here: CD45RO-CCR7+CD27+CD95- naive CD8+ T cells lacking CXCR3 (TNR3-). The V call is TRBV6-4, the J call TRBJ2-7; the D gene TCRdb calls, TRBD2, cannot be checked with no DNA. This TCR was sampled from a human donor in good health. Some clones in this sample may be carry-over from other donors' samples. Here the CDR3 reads CASSYDPPPKEQYF.